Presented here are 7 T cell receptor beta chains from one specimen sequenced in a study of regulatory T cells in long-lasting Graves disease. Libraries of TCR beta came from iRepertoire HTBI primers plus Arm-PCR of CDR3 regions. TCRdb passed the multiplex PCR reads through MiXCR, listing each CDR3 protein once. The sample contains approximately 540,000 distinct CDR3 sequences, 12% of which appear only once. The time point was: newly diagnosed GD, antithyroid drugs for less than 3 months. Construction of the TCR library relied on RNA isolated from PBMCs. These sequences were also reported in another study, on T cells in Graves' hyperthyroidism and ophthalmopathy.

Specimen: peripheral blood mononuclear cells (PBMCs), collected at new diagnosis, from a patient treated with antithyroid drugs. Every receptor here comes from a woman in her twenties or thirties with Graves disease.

The CDR3 here is CSASGLSVNTEAFF. Here the CDR3 DNA reads TGCAGTGCTTCTGGGCTGTCCGTGAACACTGAAGCTTTCTTT. This chain connects TRBV20-1 to TRBJ1-1; D is undetermined. The CDR3 totals 14 residues. Germline CDR1 reads DFQATT; CDR2 reads SNEGSKA (reference sequence). The V and J ends lost 5 bases and 0 bases respectively, with 13 bases between them.

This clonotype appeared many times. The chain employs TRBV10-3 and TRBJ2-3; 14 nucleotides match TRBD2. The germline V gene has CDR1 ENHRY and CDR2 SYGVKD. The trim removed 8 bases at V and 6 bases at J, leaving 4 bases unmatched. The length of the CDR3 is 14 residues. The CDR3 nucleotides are TGTGCCATCGGACTAGCGGGAGGTCGTGATACGCAGTATTTT. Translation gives CAIGLAGGRDTQYF.

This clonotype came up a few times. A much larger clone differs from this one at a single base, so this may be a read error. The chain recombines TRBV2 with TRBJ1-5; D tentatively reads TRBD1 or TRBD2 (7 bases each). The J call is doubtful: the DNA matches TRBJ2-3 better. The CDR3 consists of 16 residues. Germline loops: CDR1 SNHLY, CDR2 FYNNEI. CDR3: CASKGDDRAGDQPQYF. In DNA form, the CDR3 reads TGTGCCAGCAAGGGGGATGACAGGGCGGGGGATCAGCCCCAGTATTTT.

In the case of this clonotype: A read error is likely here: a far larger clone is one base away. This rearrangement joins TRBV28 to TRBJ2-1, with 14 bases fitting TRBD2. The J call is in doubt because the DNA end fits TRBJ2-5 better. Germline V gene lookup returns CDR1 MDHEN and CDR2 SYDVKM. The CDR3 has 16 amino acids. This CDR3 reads CSSSRTSGGREETQYF. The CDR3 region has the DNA TGTTCCAGCAGCAGGACTAGCGGGGGGAGGGAGGAGACCCAGTACTTC.

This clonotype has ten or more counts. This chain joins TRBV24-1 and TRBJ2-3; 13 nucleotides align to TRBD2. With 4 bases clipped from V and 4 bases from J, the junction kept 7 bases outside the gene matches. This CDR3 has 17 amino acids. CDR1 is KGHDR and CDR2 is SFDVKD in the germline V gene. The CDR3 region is CATSDWTSGSLPDTQYF. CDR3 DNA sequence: TGTGCCACCAGTGACTGGACTAGCGGGAGTTTGCCAGATACGCAGTATTTT.

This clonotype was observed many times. As DNA, the CDR3 is TGTGCCAGCAGCTTAGTAAGGGACAACACAGATACGCAGTATTTT. Translating it yields CASSLVRDNTDTQYF. This sequence joins TRBV7-8 and TRBJ2-3, with a weak D call TRBD1 (6 bases). Germline CDR1 and CDR2: SGHVS and FQNEAQ. V lost 1 base and J 2 bases, leaving 10 bases between the germline ends. This CDR3 is built from 15 residues.

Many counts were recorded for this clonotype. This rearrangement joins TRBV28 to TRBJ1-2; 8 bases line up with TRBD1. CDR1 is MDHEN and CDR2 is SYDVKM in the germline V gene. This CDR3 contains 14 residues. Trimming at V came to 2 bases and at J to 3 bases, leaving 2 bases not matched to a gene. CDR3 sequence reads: CASSLGQGHYGYTF. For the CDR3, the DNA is TGTGCCAGCAGTTTAGGACAGGGTCACTATGGCTACACCTTC.